This T cell receptor beta chain was recorded in a study of blood T cells in healthy people across ages. Study details: Per two T cells, template switching captured roughly one barcoded beta molecule. Study observations and caveats: Underestimates were what the diversity estimates from one million T cells were considered to be.

A second PCR of 7 to 11 cycles used a sample-barcoded 5' primer and a J-beta primer mix. TCRdb reanalysed the 5' RACE reads using MiXCR and keeps one entry per CDR3 protein. Among roughly 500,000 distinct CDR3 sequences, roughly 28% were seen once, and the ten largest hold around 20%. The total RNA that was extracted per sample amounted to at least 5 micrograms. As regards this clonotype: Its specificity is unknown.

The germline V gene has CDR1 DFQATT and CDR2 SNEGSKA (reference sequence). The CDR3 spans 15 residues. Trimming took off 0 bases at V and 0 bases at J, with 10 bases between the two ends. The source material was blood. The gene calls are TRBV20-1 and TRBJ2-3, with D tentatively TRBD2 (5 bases). This TCR derives from a woman in her sixties or seventies in good health. The CDR3 coding sequence is TGCAGTGCTAGAGAGGGTAGCGAAAGCACAGATACGCAGTATTTT. It codes for CSAREGSESTDTQYF.